These 21 T cell receptor beta chains came from one sample sequenced in a study of blood T cell repertoires in COVID-19. The repertoire was sequenced with immunoSEQ multiplex PCR; TCRdb's copy has only in-frame clones and lacks some. The sample includes over 300,000 clones, 90% seen only once; the top ten take around 7%. What was sequenced was peripheral blood. All receptors derive from a man between 18 and 35 years old with active or convalescent COVID-19.

This chain joins TRBV6-2 or TRBV6-3 and TRBJ2-5, with 10 bases lining up with TRBD2. This CDR3 is built from 15 residues. Germline CDR1 is MNHEY and CDR2 is SVGEGT. The junction had 7 bases not matched to a gene; V was cut back by 5 bases and J by 4 bases. CDR3 in DNA: TGTGCCAGCAGTAGAGCGGGAGGGCCACCAGAGACCCAGTACTTC. Amino acid sequence: CASSRAGGPPETQYF.

This clone was counted once. The junction shows a germline mismatch at one end, possibly a read error. V gene TRBV7-6 combines with J gene TRBJ2-6; D is possibly TRBD1 (5 bases). CDR3 size: 19 residues. Germline CDR1 reads SGHVS; CDR2 reads FNYEAQ. CDR3 residues: CASSYKSAQASSGANVLTF. The CDR3 nucleotides are TGTGCCAGCAGCTACAAGTCAGCTCAGGCCAGCTCTGGGGCCAACGTGCTGACTTTC.

The chain combines TRBV7-3 with TRBJ2-5, with D perhaps matching TRBD2 (5 bases). V was trimmed by 6 bases and J by 4 bases, leaving 18 bases between them. Germline CDR1 reads SGHTA; CDR2 reads FQGTGA. The CDR3 is 15 amino acids. The CDR3: CASSSIGVLGETQYF. In DNA form, the CDR3 reads TGTGCCAGCAGTTCGATCGGGGTTTTGGGAGAGACCCAGTACTTC.

The chain carries TRBV27 and TRBJ2-7; TRBD2 is a possible D gene (5 bases). Per the germline V gene, CDR1 is MNHEY and CDR2 is SMNVEV (reference sequence). CDR3 size: 14 residues. The V end lost 6 bases, the J end lost 3 bases, and 15 bases lay between the germline ends. CDR3 sequence (DNA): TGTGCCAGCAGCCTCCAGACGGGGAACTACGAGCAGTACTTC. This codes for CASSLQTGNYEQYF.

The gene calls are TRBV29-1 and TRBJ2-1; D might be TRBD1 (6 bases). V lost 1 base and J lost 4, with 8 bases in between. CDR3 length equals 13 residues. Germline V lookup: CDR1 SQVTM, CDR2 ANQGSEA. In DNA, the CDR3 is TGCAGCGTTGAAGGGGGGCTATACAATGAGCAGTTCTTC. Its protein product is CSVEGGLYNEQFF.

This chain links TRBV7-9 with TRBJ2-3; 8 bases match TRBD2. Germline lookup yields CDR1 SEHNR and CDR2 FQNEAQ (reference sequence). The CDR3 has 16 amino acids. The ends lost 5 bases at V and 2 bases at J; junction bases unmatched: 9. DNA of the CDR3: TGTGCCAGCAGCGGAGGAGCTAGCGGGCTCACAGATACGCAGTATTTT. Its translation is CASSGGASGLTDTQYF.

The V and J genes are TRBV11-2 and TRBJ1-2, with a tentative D call TRBD1 (6 bases). Trimming took 0 bases from V and 0 from J, leaving 17 bases between them. CDR3 length: 18 residues. Germline V CDR1 and CDR2: SGHAT, FQNNGV. The CDR3 loop reads CASSLDAGVNLANYGYTF. CDR3 sequence (DNA): TGTGCCAGCAGCTTAGATGCAGGGGTCAATTTAGCTAACTATGGCTACACCTTC. The variable domain in full, with the rest retrieved from reference TRBV11-2 and TRBJ1-2, is EAGVAQSPRYKIIEKRQSVAFWCNPISGHATLYWYQQILGQGPKLLIQFQNNGVVDDSQLPKDRFSAERLKGVDSTLKIQPAKLEDSAVYLCASSLDAGVNLANYGYTFGSGTRLTVV.

The rearrangement links TRBV27 to TRBJ1-6, with D tentatively TRBD1 (5 bases). Germline assignment: CDR1 MNHEY and CDR2 SMNVEV (reference sequence). V gave up 0 bases and J gave up 9 bases, with 9 bases separating them. The CDR3 length is 14 residues. The CDR3 is CASSLSQRGSPLHF. CDR3 sequence (DNA): TGTGCCAGCAGTTTATCTCAAAGGGGTTCACCCCTCCACTTT.

The chain carries TRBV3-1 (or the pseudogene TRBV3-2) and TRBJ2-5; D gene uncertain. The V gene lost 2 bases and the J gene lost 2 bases, with 6 bases spanning the gap. CDR1 and CDR2 from the germline V gene are LGHDT and YNNKEL (reference sequence). CDR3 size: 13 residues. CDR3 in amino acids: CASSQLKQETQYF. The DNA for the CDR3 is TGTGCCAGCAGCCAATTAAAACAAGAGACCCAGTACTTC.

This clone was found once. The V and J genes are TRBV7-2 and TRBJ2-2, with D possibly matching TRBD1 (5 bases). CDR3 length: 16 residues. CDR1 and CDR2 (germline): SGHTA, FQGNSA. Between the trimmed V and J ends, which lost 1 base and 5 bases, there was a span of 14 bases. The CDR3, as DNA: TGTGCCAGCAGCTTAGGTTGGACACCCGGGACCGGGGAGCTGTTTTTT. Translating gives CASSLGWTPGTGELFF.

This clone has more than one count but fewer than ten. The genes are TRBV6-5 and TRBJ2-7, with 11 bases lining up with TRBD2. V shed 6 bases and J 7 bases; nucleotides not matched to a gene: 2. This CDR3 has 12 residues. Germline CDR1 is MNHEY and CDR2 is SVGAGI. The CDR3 nucleotides are TGTGCCAGCAGAAGACTAGCGGGGGAGCAGTACTTC. Translated: CASRRLAGEQYF.

V and J are TRBV5-1 and TRBJ1-2; 9 bases line up with TRBD1. The CDR3 runs to 16 residues. The germline V gene has CDR1 SGHRS and CDR2 YFSETQ. The V gene end was trimmed by 4 bases and the J gene end by 2 bases; junction bases not matched to a gene: 9. CDR3: CASSLNRGTGNYGYTF. DNA of the CDR3: TGCGCCAGCAGCCTAAACCGCGGGACAGGGAACTATGGCTACACCTTC.

This clone was recorded once. The gene calls are TRBV28 and TRBJ2-5; 14 nucleotides line up with TRBD2. CDR1 is MDHEN and CDR2 is SYDVKM in the germline V gene. Trimming took 4 bases from V and 5 from J; bases not matched to a gene: 6. CDR3 length: 16 residues. CDR3 bases: TGTGCCAGCAGTTCGGGGACTAGCGGGAGTTTGGAGACCCAGTACTTC. It codes for CASSSGTSGSLETQYF.

The chain has TRBV19 and TRBJ2-1, with 11 nucleotides matching TRBD2. CDR1 is LNHDA, CDR2 SQIVND, per germline (reference sequence). The CDR3 sequence is 18 residues long. The V segment lost 1 base and the J segment 0 bases; nucleotides outside the gene matches: 5. The CDR3 loop is CASSIGTSGRGSYNEQFF. CDR3 coding DNA: TGTGCCAGTAGTATAGGTACTAGCGGGAGAGGCTCCTACAATGAGCAGTTCTTC.

This clone was found once. Within the sample, other DNA sequences also encode this same CDR3. The chain joins TRBV19 to TRBJ2-1; possibly TRBD2 for D (5 bases). V gave up 3 bases and J gave up 0 bases, with 6 bases separating them. CDR1 is LNHDA, CDR2 SQIVND, per germline (reference sequence). The CDR3 consists of 14 residues. CDR3 residues: CASSIGVSYNEQFF. The CDR3 nucleotides read TGTGCCAGTAGTATCGGGGTCTCCTACAATGAGCAGTTCTTC.

The CDR3 is CASRTSRGDEQYF. The CDR3 DNA reads as TGTGCCAGCAGAACATCACGGGGGGACGAGCAGTACTTC. The J gene is TRBJ2-7, the V gene TRBV12-3 or TRBV12-4, with TRBD2 matching over 7 bases. This CDR3 comprises 13 residues. With V trimmed by 6 bases and J by 5 bases, 7 bases remained unmatched.

The V and J genes are TRBV19 and TRBJ1-6; 9 nucleotides line up with TRBD1. V lost 5 bases to trimming and J lost 2 bases; unmatched junction nucleotides: 7. Germline CDR1 LNHDA, CDR2 SQIVND (reference sequence). This CDR3 is 17 amino acids long. In nucleotides, the CDR3 is TGTGCCAGTAGTCCAAGGACAGGGGCGACCTATAATTCACCCCTCCACTTT. Translation gives CASSPRTGATYNSPLHF.

This clone was counted once. The V call is TRBV6-5, the J call TRBJ1-2, with a weak D call TRBD1 (5 bases). CDR3 length: 13 residues. The germline V gene encodes CDR1 MNHEY and CDR2 SVGAGI. V was trimmed by 4 bases and J by 5 bases, leaving 11 bases between them. Here the CDR3 reads CASSLTVGYGYTF. The CDR3 DNA reads TGTGCCAGCAGTTTGACAGTTGGTTATGGCTACACCTTC.

The chain couples TRBV29-1 to TRBJ2-1; 8 bases map to TRBD1. Germline V gene sequence: CDR1 SQVTM, CDR2 ANQGSEA. V dropped 0 bases and J dropped 4; count of bases not matched to a gene: 5. CDR3 length equals 15 residues. CDR3 sequence (DNA): TGCAGCGTTGAAGATCACAGGGGGATTTACAATGAGCAGTTCTTC. Translated, it gives CSVEDHRGIYNEQFF.

The CDR3 region is CASSFSGRAENEQFF. The CDR3 DNA follows: TGTGCCAGCAGCTTCAGCGGGAGGGCTGAGAATGAGCAGTTCTTC. The chain links TRBV11-2 to TRBJ2-1, with 10 bases identical to TRBD2. Trimming at V came to 3 bases and at J to 7 bases, leaving 6 bases not matched to a gene. In germline, CDR1 is SGHAT, CDR2 FQNNGV. The CDR3 totals 15 residues.

This clone has only a few counts. V and J are TRBV4-1 and TRBJ1-4; TRBD1 agrees at 10 bases. From germline, CDR1 is MGHRA and CDR2 YSYEKL. The CDR3 length is 17 residues. The V segment lost 6 bases and the J segment 3 bases; nucleotides outside the gene matches: 10. The DNA for the CDR3 is TGCGCCAGCAGGGATCCGGGACAGGGGTTGGCTAATGAAAAACTGTTTTTT. This codes for CASRDPGQGLANEKLFF.